This T cell receptor beta chain was identified during a study of graft-versus-host responses after intestinal transplantation. In the study overall: Each patient got anti-thymocyte globulin induction, then tacrolimus and steroids for around three years.

Some clones are missing from TCRdb's copy, which holds only in-frame ones; the method was immunoSEQ multiplex PCR. Of tens of thousands of clones detected, about 93% appear once; the ten largest clones hold 5.5% to 7%. General observations from the study: Recipient marrow held GvH clones, some first seen in ileum or blood. The study found high graft-versus-host to host-versus-graft clonal ratios in allografts of patients with graft-donor T cell macrochimerism. Circulating GvH clone levels at their peak were associated with HvG declines (early post-transplant).

Comments on this clone: Its antigen is still unknown.

The CDR3 totals 15 residues. CDR1 SQVTM and CDR2 ANQGSEA come from the germline V gene. After removal of 5 bases from V and 0 bases from J, the junction contained 4 bases not matched to a gene. This specimen was unstimulated CD8+ T cells sorted from spleen or lymph node cells, taken before intestinal transplant. This receptor was taken from a human donor who received an intestinal transplant. V usage is TRBV29-1 and J usage is TRBJ2-6; TRBD1 matches at 7 bases. In DNA form, the CDR3 reads TGCAGCGTTCTGACAGGGCACTCTGGGGCCAACGTCCTGACTTTC. Amino acid sequence: CSVLTGHSGANVLTF.